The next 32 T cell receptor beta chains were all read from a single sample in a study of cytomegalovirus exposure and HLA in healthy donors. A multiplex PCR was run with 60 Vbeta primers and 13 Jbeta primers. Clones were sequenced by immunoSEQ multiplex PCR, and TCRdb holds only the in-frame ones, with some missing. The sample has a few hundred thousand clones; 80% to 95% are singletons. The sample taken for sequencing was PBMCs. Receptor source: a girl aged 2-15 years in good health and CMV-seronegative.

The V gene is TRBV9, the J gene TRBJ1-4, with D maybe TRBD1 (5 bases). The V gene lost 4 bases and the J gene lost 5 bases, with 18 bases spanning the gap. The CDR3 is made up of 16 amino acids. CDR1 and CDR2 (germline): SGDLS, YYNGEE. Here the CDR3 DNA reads TGTGCCAGCAGCATCAGTTGGGGGGAGAGGAATGAAAAACTGTTTTTT. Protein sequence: CASSISWGERNEKLFF. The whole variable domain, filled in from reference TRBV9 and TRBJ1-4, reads DSGVTQTPKHLITATGQRVTLRCSPRSGDLSVYWYQQSLDQGLQFLIQYYNGEERAKGNILERFSAQQFPDLHSELNLSSLELGDSALYFCASSISWGERNEKLFFGSGTQLSVL.

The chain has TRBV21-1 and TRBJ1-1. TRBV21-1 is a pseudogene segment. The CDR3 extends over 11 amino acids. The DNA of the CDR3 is TGTGCCAGCAGCATTCTTAGAGGAGCTTTCTTT. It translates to CASSILRGAFF.

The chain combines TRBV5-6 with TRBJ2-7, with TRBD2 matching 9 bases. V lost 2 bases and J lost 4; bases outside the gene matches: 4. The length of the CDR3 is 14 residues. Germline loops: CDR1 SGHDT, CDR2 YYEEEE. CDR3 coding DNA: TGTGCCAGCAGCTTCGCGGGAGGGGGATACGAGCAGTACTTC. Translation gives CASSFAGGGYEQYF.

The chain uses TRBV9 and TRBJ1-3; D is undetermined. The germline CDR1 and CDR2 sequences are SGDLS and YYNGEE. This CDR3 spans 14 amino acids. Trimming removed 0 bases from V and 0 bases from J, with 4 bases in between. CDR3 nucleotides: TGTGCCAGCAGCGTAGGGAGCTCTGGAAACACCATATATTTT. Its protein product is CASSVGSSGNTIYF.

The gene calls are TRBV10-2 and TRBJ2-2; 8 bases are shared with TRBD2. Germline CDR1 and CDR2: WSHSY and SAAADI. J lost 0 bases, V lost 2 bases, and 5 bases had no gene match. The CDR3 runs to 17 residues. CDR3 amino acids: CASSEASGPANTGELFF. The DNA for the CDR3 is TGCGCCAGCAGTGAGGCTAGCGGGCCCGCGAACACCGGGGAGCTGTTTTTT.

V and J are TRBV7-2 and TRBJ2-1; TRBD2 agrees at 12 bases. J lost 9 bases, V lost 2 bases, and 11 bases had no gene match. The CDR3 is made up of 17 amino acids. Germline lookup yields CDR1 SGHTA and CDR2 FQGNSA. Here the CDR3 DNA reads TGTGCCAGCAGCTTAATCTCGACTAGCGGGAGCGGGATTGAGCAGTTCTTC. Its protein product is CASSLISTSGSGIEQFF. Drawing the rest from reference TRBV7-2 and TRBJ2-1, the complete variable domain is GAGVSQSPSNKVTEKGKDVELRCDPISGHTALYWYRQSLGQGLEFLIYFQGNSAPDKSGLPSDRFSAERTGGSVSTLTIQRTQQEDSAVYLCASSLISTSGSGIEQFFGPGTRLTVL.

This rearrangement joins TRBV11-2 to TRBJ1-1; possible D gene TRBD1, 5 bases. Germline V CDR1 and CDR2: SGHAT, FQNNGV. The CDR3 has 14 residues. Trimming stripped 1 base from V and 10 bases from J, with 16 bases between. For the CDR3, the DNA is TGTGCCAGCAGCTTAGGAACGCTCAGGGTAGGAGCTTTCTTT. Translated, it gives CASSLGTLRVGAFF.

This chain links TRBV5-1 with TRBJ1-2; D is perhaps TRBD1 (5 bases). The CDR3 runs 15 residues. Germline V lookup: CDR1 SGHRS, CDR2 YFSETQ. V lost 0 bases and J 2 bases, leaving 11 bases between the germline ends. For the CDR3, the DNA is TGCGCCAGCAGCTTGGAGTGGGCAGGGAACTATGGCTACACCTTC. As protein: CASSLEWAGNYGYTF.

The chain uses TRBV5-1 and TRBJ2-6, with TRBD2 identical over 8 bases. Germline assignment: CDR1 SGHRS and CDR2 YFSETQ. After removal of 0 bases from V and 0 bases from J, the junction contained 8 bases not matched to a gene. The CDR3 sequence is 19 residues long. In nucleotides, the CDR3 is TGCGCCAGCAGCTTGGATACTAGCGGTCCTTTCTCTGGGGCCAACGTCCTGACTTTC. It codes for CASSLDTSGPFSGANVLTF.

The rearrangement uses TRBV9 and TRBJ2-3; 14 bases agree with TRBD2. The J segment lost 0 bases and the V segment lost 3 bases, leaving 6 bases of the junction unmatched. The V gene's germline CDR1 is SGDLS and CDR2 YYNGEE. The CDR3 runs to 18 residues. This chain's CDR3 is CASSAGTSGGSSTDTQYF. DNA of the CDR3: TGTGCCAGCAGCGCAGGGACTAGCGGGGGATCTAGCACAGATACGCAGTATTTT.

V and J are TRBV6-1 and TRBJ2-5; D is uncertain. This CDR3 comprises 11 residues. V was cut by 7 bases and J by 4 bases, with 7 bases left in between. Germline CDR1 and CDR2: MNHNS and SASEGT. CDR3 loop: CASNLRETQYF. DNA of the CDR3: TGTGCCAGCAATCTTAGAGAGACCCAGTACTTC.

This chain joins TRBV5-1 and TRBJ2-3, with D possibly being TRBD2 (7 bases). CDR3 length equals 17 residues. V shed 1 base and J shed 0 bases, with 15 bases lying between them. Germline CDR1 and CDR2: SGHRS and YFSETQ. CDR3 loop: CASSLIRGGGSTDTQYF. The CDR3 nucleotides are TGCGCCAGCAGCTTGATCCGCGGGGGCGGGAGCACAGATACGCAGTATTTT. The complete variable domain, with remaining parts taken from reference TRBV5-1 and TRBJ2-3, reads KAGVTQTPRYLIKTRGQQVTLSCSPISGHRSVSWYQQTPGQGLQFLFEYFSETQRNKGNFPGRFSGRQFSNSRSEMNVSTLELGDSALYLCASSLIRGGGSTDTQYFGPGTRLTVL.

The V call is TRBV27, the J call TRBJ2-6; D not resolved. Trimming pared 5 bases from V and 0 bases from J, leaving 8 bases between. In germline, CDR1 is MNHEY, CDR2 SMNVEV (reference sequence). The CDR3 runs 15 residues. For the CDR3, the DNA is TGTGCCAGCAGTCCGACTTACTCTGGGGCCAACGTCCTGACTTTC. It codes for CASSPTYSGANVLTF.

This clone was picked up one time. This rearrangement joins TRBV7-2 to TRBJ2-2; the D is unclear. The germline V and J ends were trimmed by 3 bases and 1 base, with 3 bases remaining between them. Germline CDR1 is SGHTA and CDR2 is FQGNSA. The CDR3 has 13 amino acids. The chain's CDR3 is CASSFKNTGELFF. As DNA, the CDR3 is TGTGCCAGCAGCTTCAAGAACACCGGGGAGCTGTTTTTT.

The CDR3 nucleotides read TGTGCCAGCAGCTTACAACTAGCGGGTAGCTCCTACGAGCAGTACTTC. It yields the protein CASSLQLAGSSYEQYF. This rearrangement joins TRBV7-9 to TRBJ2-7; 9 bases match TRBD2. Germline V gives CDR1 SEHNR, CDR2 FQNEAQ (reference sequence). With V trimmed by 2 bases and J by 0 bases, 5 bases remained unmatched. CDR3 size: 16 residues.

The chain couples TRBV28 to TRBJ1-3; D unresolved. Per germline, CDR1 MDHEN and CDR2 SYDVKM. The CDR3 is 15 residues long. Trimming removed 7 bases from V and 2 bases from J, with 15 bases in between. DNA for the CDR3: TGTGCCAGCATTCTAAAACCGGGGACTGGAAACACCATATATTTT. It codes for CASILKPGTGNTIYF.

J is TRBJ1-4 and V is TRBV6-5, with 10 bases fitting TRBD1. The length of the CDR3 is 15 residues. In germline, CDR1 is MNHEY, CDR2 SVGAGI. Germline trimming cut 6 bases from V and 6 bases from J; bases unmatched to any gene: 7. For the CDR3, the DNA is TGTGCCAGCAGCCCCACCGGGACAGGGGATGAAAAACTGTTTTTT. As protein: CASSPTGTGDEKLFF.

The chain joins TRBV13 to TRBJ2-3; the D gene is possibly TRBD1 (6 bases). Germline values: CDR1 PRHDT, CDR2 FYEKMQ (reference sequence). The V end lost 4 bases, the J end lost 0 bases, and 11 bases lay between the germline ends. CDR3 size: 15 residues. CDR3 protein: CASSSQGISTDTQYF. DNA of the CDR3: TGTGCCAGCAGCTCACAGGGTATAAGCACAGATACGCAGTATTTT.

In DNA, the CDR3 is TGTGCCAGCTCACCACTCCCCATGAACACTGAAGCTTTCTTT. Its protein is CASSPLPMNTEAFF. The V and J genes are TRBV18 and TRBJ1-1, with D unresolved. Germline values: CDR1 KGHSH, CDR2 LQKENI. The CDR3 has 14 amino acids. Trimming removed 1 base at V and 0 bases at J, with 6 bases between.

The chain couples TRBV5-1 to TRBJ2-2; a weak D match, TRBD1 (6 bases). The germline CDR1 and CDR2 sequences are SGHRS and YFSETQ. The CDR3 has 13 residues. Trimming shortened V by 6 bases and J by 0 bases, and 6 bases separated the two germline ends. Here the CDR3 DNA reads TGCGCCAGCAACAGGGCGAACACCGGGGAGCTGTTTTTT. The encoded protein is CASNRANTGELFF.

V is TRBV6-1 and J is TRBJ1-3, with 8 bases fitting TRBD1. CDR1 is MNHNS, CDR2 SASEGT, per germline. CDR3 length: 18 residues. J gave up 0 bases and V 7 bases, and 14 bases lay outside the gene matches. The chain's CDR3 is CASIDLQGELSSGNTIYF. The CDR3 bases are TGTGCCAGCATTGACCTACAGGGGGAACTCTCCTCTGGAAACACCATATATTTT.

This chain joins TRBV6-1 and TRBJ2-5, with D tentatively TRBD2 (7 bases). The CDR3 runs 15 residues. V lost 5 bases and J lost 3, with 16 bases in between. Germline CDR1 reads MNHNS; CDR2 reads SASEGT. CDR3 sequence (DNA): TGTGCCAGCAGTATAAGTACAGGGAGGGAAGAGACCCAGTACTTC. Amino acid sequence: CASSISTGREETQYF.

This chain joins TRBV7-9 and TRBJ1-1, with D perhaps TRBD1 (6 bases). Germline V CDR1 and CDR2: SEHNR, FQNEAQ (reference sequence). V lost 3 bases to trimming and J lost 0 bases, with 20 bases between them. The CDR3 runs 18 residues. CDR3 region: CASSFPIGGHEVNTEAFF. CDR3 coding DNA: TGTGCCAGCAGCTTCCCAATCGGGGGGCATGAGGTGAACACTGAAGCTTTCTTT.

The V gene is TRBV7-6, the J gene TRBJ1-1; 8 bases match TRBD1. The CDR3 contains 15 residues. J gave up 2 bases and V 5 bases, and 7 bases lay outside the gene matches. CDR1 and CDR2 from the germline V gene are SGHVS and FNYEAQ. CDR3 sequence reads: CASSDFAGGNTEAFF. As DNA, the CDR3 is TGTGCCAGCAGCGACTTTGCAGGGGGCAACACTGAAGCTTTCTTT. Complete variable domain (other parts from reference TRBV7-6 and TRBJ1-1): GAGVSQSPRYKVTKRGQDVALRCDPISGHVSLYWYRQALGQGPEFLTYFNYEAQQDKSGLPNDRFSAERPEGSISTLTIQRTEQRDSAMYRCASSDFAGGNTEAFFGQGTRLTVV.

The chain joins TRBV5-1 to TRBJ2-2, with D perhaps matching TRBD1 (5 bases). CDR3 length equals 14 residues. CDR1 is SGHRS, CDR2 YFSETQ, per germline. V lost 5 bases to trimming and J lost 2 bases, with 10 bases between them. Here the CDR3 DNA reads TGCGCCAGCAGTATGCAGGGAAACACCGGGGAGCTGTTTTTT. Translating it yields CASSMQGNTGELFF.

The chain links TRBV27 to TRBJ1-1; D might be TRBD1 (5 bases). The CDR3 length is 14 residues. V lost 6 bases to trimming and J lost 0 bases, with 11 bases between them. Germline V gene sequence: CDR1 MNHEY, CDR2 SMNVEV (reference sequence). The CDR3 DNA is TGTGCCAGCAGCCTAGACAGAATGAACACTGAAGCTTTCTTT. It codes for CASSLDRMNTEAFF.

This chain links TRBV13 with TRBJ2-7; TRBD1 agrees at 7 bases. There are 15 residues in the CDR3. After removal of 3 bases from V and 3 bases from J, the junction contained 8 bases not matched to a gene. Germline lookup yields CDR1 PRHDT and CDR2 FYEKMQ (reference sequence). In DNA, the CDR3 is TGTGCCAGCAGCTTCCGGACAGGCGCGGACTACGAGCAGTACTTC. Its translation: CASSFRTGADYEQYF.

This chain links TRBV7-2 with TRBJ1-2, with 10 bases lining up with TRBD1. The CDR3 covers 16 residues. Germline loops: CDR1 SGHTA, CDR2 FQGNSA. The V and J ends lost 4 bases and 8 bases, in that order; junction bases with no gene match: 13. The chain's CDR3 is CASSSYPGQGKGGYTF. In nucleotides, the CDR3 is TGTGCCAGCAGCTCGTACCCGGGACAGGGGAAAGGAGGCTACACCTTC.

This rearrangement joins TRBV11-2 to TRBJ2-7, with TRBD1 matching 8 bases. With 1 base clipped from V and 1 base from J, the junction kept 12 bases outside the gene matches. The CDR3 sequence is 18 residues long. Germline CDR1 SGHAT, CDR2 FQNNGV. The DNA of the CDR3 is TGTGCCAGCAGCTTAGTTGGTTTAAGGACAGGGCAATCCTACGAGCAGTACTTC. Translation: CASSLVGLRTGQSYEQYF.

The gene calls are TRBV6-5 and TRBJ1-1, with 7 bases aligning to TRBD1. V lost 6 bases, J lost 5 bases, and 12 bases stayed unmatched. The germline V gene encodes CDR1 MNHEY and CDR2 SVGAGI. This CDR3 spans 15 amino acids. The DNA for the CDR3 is TGTGCCAGCAGAGCGGAGCAGGGGGTAGCAACTGAAGCTTTCTTT. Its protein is CASRAEQGVATEAFF.

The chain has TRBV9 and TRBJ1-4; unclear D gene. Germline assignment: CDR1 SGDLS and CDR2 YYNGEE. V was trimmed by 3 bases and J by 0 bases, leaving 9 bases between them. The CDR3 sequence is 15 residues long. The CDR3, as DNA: TGTGCCAGCAGCGAGACTATTGCAACTAATGAAAAACTGTTTTTT. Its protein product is CASSETIATNEKLFF.

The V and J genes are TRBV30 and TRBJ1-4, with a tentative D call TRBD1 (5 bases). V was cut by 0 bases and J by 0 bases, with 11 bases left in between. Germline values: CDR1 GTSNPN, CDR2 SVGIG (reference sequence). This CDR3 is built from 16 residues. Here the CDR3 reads CAWSVRGKATNEKLFF. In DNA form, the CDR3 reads TGTGCCTGGAGTGTACGGGGGAAGGCAACTAATGAAAAACTGTTTTTT. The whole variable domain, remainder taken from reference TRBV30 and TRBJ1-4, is SQTIHQWPATLVQPVGSPLSLECTVEGTSNPNLYWYRQAAGRGLQLLFYSVGIGQISSEVPQNLSASRPQDRQFILSSKKLLLSDSGFYLCAWSVRGKATNEKLFFGSGTQLSVL.